Following are 11 T cell receptor beta chains from one sample sequenced in a study of cytomegalovirus exposure and HLA in healthy donors. The PCR ran on 60 Vbeta and 13 Jbeta primers. Using immunoSEQ multiplex PCR, the repertoire was profiled, and TCRdb retains in-frame clones only, with some absent. The sample has more than 150,000 clones; roughly 80% are singletons. The sample comprised PBMCs. The receptor set was obtained from a man aged 45-65 years in good health and CMV-seropositive.

The rearrangement uses TRBV28 and TRBJ1-4; 7 nucleotides match TRBD1. This CDR3 spans 15 amino acids. Looked up from germline, CDR1 is MDHEN and CDR2 is SYDVKM. J gave up 8 bases and V 4 bases, and 10 bases lay outside the gene matches. The CDR3 protein is CASSSYRGPGEKLFF. Written as DNA, the CDR3 is TGTGCCAGCAGTTCGTACAGGGGACCAGGAGAAAAACTGTTTTTT.

With respect to this clone: At one of its ends the junction is not consistent with the germline gene, which may arise from a read error. V is TRBV4-1 and J is TRBJ2-3; D uncertain. This CDR3 spans 13 amino acids. In germline, CDR1 is MGHRA, CDR2 YSYEKL. CDR3 coding DNA: TGCGCCAGCGGCCAATCTCGGGCAGATACGCAGTATTTT. This gives the protein CASGQSRADTQYF.

The rearrangement links TRBV7-9 to TRBJ1-1; TRBD1 might be the D (5 bases). The CDR3 has 14 amino acids. Germline V gene sequence: CDR1 SEHNR, CDR2 FQNEAQ (reference sequence). Trimming removed 1 base from V and 0 bases from J, with 6 bases in between. CDR3 DNA sequence: TGTGCCAGCAGCTTAGGACAGCTGAACACTGAAGCTTTCTTT. Translation gives CASSLGQLNTEAFF.

This clone has just one count. The chain is built from TRBV5-1 and TRBJ2-7, with 7 bases aligning to TRBD1. Losses at the gene ends were 2 bases for V and 0 bases for J; bases not matched to a gene: 5. This CDR3 spans 15 amino acids. Germline assignment: CDR1 SGHRS and CDR2 YFSETQ. The CDR3 DNA sequence: TGCGCCAGCAGCTTACTGACAGGGAACTCCTACGAGCAGTACTTC. This translates into CASSLLTGNSYEQYF.

CDR3 nucleotides: TGTGCCAGCAGCGAGAGGACAGGGGTCGGCTACACCTTC. Encoded protein: CASSERTGVGYTF. V is TRBV9 and J is TRBJ1-2, with 9 bases that match TRBD1. In germline, CDR1 is SGDLS, CDR2 YYNGEE. The CDR3 has 13 amino acids. The J segment lost 8 bases and the V segment lost 3 bases, leaving 5 bases of the junction unmatched.

This chain connects TRBV19 to TRBJ2-3, with 12 nucleotides matching TRBD1. The V gene's germline CDR1 is LNHDA and CDR2 SQIVND (reference sequence). There are 15 residues in the CDR3. The trim removed 6 bases at V and 6 bases at J, leaving 7 bases unmatched. CDR3 DNA: TGTGCCAGTAGAACCGGGACAGGGGGCAAGGATACGCAGTATTTT. Encoded protein: CASRTGTGGKDTQYF.

The chain links TRBV29-1 to TRBJ1-2, with D possibly matching TRBD1 (6 bases). The germline V and J ends were trimmed by 0 bases and 7 bases, with 9 bases remaining between them. This CDR3 contains 12 residues. Germline-derived CDR1 and CDR2 are SQVTM and ANQGSEA. DNA for the CDR3: TGCAGCGTTGAAGATCAGGGGAGTGGCTACACCTTC. Encoded protein: CSVEDQGSGYTF.

The chain carries TRBV18 and TRBJ1-4; 7 bases are a match to TRBD1. Germline CDR1 is KGHSH and CDR2 is LQKENI. The CDR3 runs to 13 residues. V lost 2 bases and J lost 7; bases outside the gene matches: 1. CDR3 coding DNA: TGTGCCAGCTCACCATCAGGGGGTGAAAAACTGTTTTTT. Translation gives CASSPSGGEKLFF.

V and J are TRBV6-6 and TRBJ2-5; TRBD2 aligns across 12 bases. The closer fit of TRBJ2-7 to the DNA end suggests the J call may be wrong. This CDR3 is built from 14 residues. Germline-derived CDR1 and CDR2 are MNHNY and SVGAGI (reference sequence). The CDR3 bases are TGTGCCAGTAAACTAGCGGGAGGTCCCTACGAGCAGTACTTC. Protein: CASKLAGGPYEQYF.

The chain has TRBV28 and TRBJ1-2; no reliable D call. The CDR3 runs to 13 residues. Germline V CDR1 and CDR2: MDHEN, SYDVKM. Trimming removed 4 bases at V and 4 bases at J, with 10 bases between. The DNA of the CDR3 is TGTGCCAGCAGTTCGACACCGCTCTATGGCTACACCTTC. This codes for CASSSTPLYGYTF.

CDR3 amino acids: CASSLGPAGATGELFF. The CDR3 nucleotides read TGTGCCAGCAGCTTAGGCCCAGCAGGGGCGACCGGGGAGCTGTTTTTT. This chain joins TRBV7-8 and TRBJ2-2; possible D gene TRBD1, 6 bases. Germline loops: CDR1 SGHVS, CDR2 FQNEAQ. The CDR3 has 16 amino acids. Trimming took 1 base from V and 5 from J, leaving 14 bases between them.